The 20 T cell receptor beta chains given below trace back to one sample, sequenced in a study of cytotoxic CD8 clonotypes in ibrutinib-treated CLL. The table came from immunoSEQ multiplex PCR; TCRdb's copy has only in-frame clones and leaves some out. This sample yields about 140,000 clones, of which around 81% are seen a single time; about 7.6% belongs to the top ten. Specimen: PBMCs, collected after 36 months of ibrutinib treatment. Source of these receptors: a human donor with chronic lymphocytic leukemia.

The rearrangement links TRBV27 to TRBJ2-7; maybe TRBD1 (5 bases). Germline CDR1 and CDR2: MNHEY and SMNVEV (reference sequence). This CDR3 contains 13 residues. Trimming removed 5 bases at V and 2 bases at J, with 10 bases between. This CDR3 reads CASSLGVAYEQYF. The CDR3 bases are TGTGCCAGCAGTCTAGGGGTGGCCTACGAGCAGTACTTC.

The genes are TRBV29-1 and TRBJ2-1; D is tentatively TRBD1 or TRBD2 (5 bases each). Trimming stripped 6 bases from V and 2 bases from J, with 11 bases between. CDR3 length: 13 amino acids. The germline gives CDR1 SQVTM, CDR2 ANQGSEA. The CDR3 here is CSVAGTAYNEQFF. CDR3 DNA sequence: TGCAGCGTCGCCGGGACGGCCTACAATGAGCAGTTCTTC.

The V gene is TRBV12-5, the J gene TRBJ1-3; D is ambiguous. Germline CDR1 is LGHNT and CDR2 is FRNRAP. V shed 5 bases and J shed 4 bases, with 12 bases lying between them. The CDR3 contains 14 residues. Here the CDR3 DNA reads TGTGCTAGTGGTACTATACCCCAGGGAAACACCATATATTTT. This sequence encodes CASGTIPQGNTIYF.

The chain joins TRBV14 to TRBJ2-1; no clear D gene. The V end lost 5 bases, the J end lost 3 bases, and 20 bases lay between the germline ends. The CDR3 covers 17 residues. Germline-derived CDR1 and CDR2 are SGHDN and FVKESK. The CDR3 sequence: CASSSLVAAKGYNEQFF. CDR3 sequence (DNA): TGTGCCAGCAGCTCCCTTGTGGCAGCAAAGGGCTACAATGAGCAGTTCTTC.

Here the CDR3 DNA reads TGTGCCAGCAGTTACATAGGGGTTTGGACTGAAGCTTTCTTT. Residues: CASSYIGVWTEAFF. J is TRBJ1-1 and V is TRBV6-5; D is perhaps TRBD1 (5 bases). The germline gives CDR1 MNHEY, CDR2 SVGAGI. V lost 2 bases to trimming and J lost 5 bases, with 12 bases between them. This CDR3 is built from 14 residues.

This chain links TRBV5-1 with TRBJ2-3; D might be TRBD2 (7 bases). Germline assignment: CDR1 SGHRS and CDR2 YFSETQ. The CDR3 extends over 15 amino acids. The ends were cut back, 4 bases at V and 5 bases at J, with 17 bases in the middle. CDR3 coding DNA: TGCGCCAGCAGCCCTTCCAGAGGGGGGGTAGATACGCAGTATTTT. Translation gives CASSPSRGGVDTQYF.

J is TRBJ2-5 and V is TRBV19, with 7 bases aligning to TRBD1. The CDR3 extends over 14 amino acids. The ends lost 6 bases at V and 2 bases at J; junction bases unmatched: 6. The germline V gene has CDR1 LNHDA and CDR2 SQIVND (reference sequence). CDR3 sequence reads: CASSSSDRQETQYF. CDR3 in DNA: TGTGCCAGTAGCAGCTCGGACAGGCAAGAGACCCAGTACTTC.

The gene calls are TRBV27 and TRBJ1-2; tentative D call: TRBD1 (5 bases). Trimming stripped 2 bases from V and 8 bases from J, with 12 bases between. There are 13 residues in the CDR3. Germline lookup yields CDR1 MNHEY and CDR2 SMNVEV (reference sequence). The CDR3 DNA reads as TGTGCCAGCAGTTTAGGCCAGGGCCACGGCTACACCTTC. Protein product: CASSLGQGHGYTF.

The genes are TRBV15 and TRBJ1-2, with D perhaps TRBD1 (5 bases). V was pared by 0 bases and J by 4 bases, with 9 bases between. Germline-derived CDR1 and CDR2 are LNHNV and YYDKDF (reference sequence). The CDR3 totals 14 residues. The CDR3 is CATSRDLGGYGYTF. CDR3 DNA sequence: TGTGCCACCAGCAGAGACCTGGGGGGCTATGGCTACACCTTC. The full variable domain, rest sourced from reference TRBV15 and TRBJ1-2, is DAMVIQNPRYQVTQFGKPVTLSCSQTLNHNVMYWYQQKSSQAPKLLFHYYDKDFNNEADTPDNFQSRRPNTSFCFLDIRSPGLGDTAMYLCATSRDLGGYGYTFGSGTRLTVV.

In its sample, this clone was seen many times. The CDR3 region has the DNA TGCGCCAGCAGCTTGGAACAGGGGAATTCACCCCTCCACTTT. This translates into CASSLEQGNSPLHF. The rearrangement joins TRBV5-1 to TRBJ1-6; 7 nucleotides match TRBD1. Looked up from germline, CDR1 is SGHRS and CDR2 is YFSETQ. The CDR3 has 14 amino acids. The V segment lost 0 bases and the J segment 7 bases; nucleotides outside the gene matches: 1.

The chain recombines TRBV2 with TRBJ2-1; TRBD2 matches 8 bases. Germline V gene lookup returns CDR1 SNHLY and CDR2 FYNNEI. V lost 3 bases, J lost 6 bases, and 7 bases stayed unmatched. This CDR3 spans 15 amino acids. In DNA, the CDR3 is TGTGCCAGCAGTGACGTCGGGGGGGCGAGCAATGAGCAGTTCTTC. Translating gives CASSDVGGASNEQFF.

This rearrangement joins TRBV18 to TRBJ2-3, with 7 bases that match TRBD2. This CDR3 is built from 15 residues. The V gene end was trimmed by 5 bases and the J gene end by 2 bases; junction bases not matched to a gene: 7. Germline CDR1 KGHSH, CDR2 LQKENI. CDR3 sequence: CASSIAGGVTDTQYF. CDR3 nucleotide sequence: TGTGCCAGCTCAATAGCGGGCGGAGTCACAGATACGCAGTATTTT.

The rearrangement joins TRBV6-5 to TRBJ2-7, with TRBD2 matching over 11 bases. V lost 8 bases to trimming and J lost 1 base; unmatched junction nucleotides: 7. The germline V gene encodes CDR1 MNHEY and CDR2 SVGAGI. This CDR3 has 15 amino acids. The CDR3 protein is CASVRLAGLSYEQYF. The CDR3 DNA is TGTGCCAGCGTAAGACTAGCGGGATTGTCCTACGAGCAGTACTTC.

V usage is TRBV27 and J usage is TRBJ2-7; TRBD1 might be the D (6 bases). Trimming shortened V by 0 bases and J by 4 bases, and 13 bases separated the two germline ends. The CDR3 runs to 15 residues. CDR1 MNHEY and CDR2 SMNVEV come from the germline V gene (reference sequence). This CDR3 reads CASSLSGRGVYEQYF. The CDR3 DNA reads TGTGCCAGCAGTTTATCTGGCAGGGGAGTTTACGAGCAGTACTTC.

This rearrangement joins TRBV10-1 to TRBJ2-3; 9 bases are shared with TRBD2. Germline loops: CDR1 WNHNN, CDR2 SYGVQD (reference sequence). The V and J ends lost 3 bases and 4 bases, in that order; junction bases with no gene match: 5. The CDR3 sequence is 15 residues long. The DNA of the CDR3 is TGCGCCAGCAGTGATTCGCGCGGGGGGGCAGATACGCAGTATTTT. Its protein is CASSDSRGGADTQYF.

The genes are TRBV7-9 and TRBJ2-1; the match to TRBD2 covers 7 bases. Germline V gene sequence: CDR1 SEHNR, CDR2 FQNEAQ (reference sequence). The CDR3 sequence is 13 residues long. With 8 bases clipped from V and 7 bases from J, the junction kept 8 bases outside the gene matches. The CDR3 sequence is CASQKRDLNEQFF. CDR3 coding DNA: TGTGCCAGCCAGAAGCGGGATCTAAATGAGCAGTTCTTC.

The chain couples TRBV10-1 to TRBJ1-5; D not resolved. The CDR3 contains 9 residues. Between the trimmed V and J ends, which lost 0 bases and 15 bases, there was a span of 3 bases. The germline CDR1 and CDR2 sequences are WNHNN and SYGVQD (reference sequence). CDR3 sequence reads: CASSESGHF. The CDR3 coding sequence is TGCGCCAGCAGTGAGTCGGGGCATTTT.

This rearrangement joins TRBV19 to TRBJ1-1; 8 bases map to TRBD1. Germline values: CDR1 LNHDA, CDR2 SQIVND (reference sequence). CDR3 length equals 14 residues. J lost 3 bases, V lost 5 bases, and 5 bases had no gene match. CDR3 in DNA: TGTGCCAGTAGTCTGGGACAGGTCCACACTGAAGCTTTCTTT. It is translated as CASSLGQVHTEAFF.

This clone was found a few times. This sequence joins TRBV7-9 and TRBJ2-1; 10 bases are shared with TRBD2. The CDR3 totals 12 residues. V gave up 3 bases and J gave up 14 bases; unmatched junction bases: 4. Germline CDR1 reads SEHNR; CDR2 reads FQNEAQ (reference sequence). CDR3 amino acids: CASSFSGGLKFF. Written as DNA, the CDR3 is TGTGCCAGCAGCTTTAGCGGGGGGTTAAAGTTCTTC.

This sequence joins TRBV5-1 and TRBJ2-7; 7 bases map to TRBD2. CDR1 and CDR2 from the germline V gene are SGHRS and YFSETQ. Trimming cost V 4 bases and J 2 bases; bases outside gene matches: 0. There are 12 residues in the CDR3. CDR3 DNA: TGCGCCAGCAGCCGGGGGGCCTACGAGCAGTACTTC. It translates to CASSRGAYEQYF.